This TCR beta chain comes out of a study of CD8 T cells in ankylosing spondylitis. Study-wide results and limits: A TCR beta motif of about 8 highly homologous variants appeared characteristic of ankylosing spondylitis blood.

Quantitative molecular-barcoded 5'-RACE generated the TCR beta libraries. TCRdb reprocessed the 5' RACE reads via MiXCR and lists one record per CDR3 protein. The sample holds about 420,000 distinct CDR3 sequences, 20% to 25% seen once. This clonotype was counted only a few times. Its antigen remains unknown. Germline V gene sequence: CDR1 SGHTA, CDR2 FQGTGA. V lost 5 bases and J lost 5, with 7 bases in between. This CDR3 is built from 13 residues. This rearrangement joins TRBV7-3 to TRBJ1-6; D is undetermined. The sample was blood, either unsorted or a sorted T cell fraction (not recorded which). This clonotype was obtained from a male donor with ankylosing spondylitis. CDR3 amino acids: CASSATNNSPLHF. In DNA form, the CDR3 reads TGTGCCAGCAGCGCCACAAATAATTCACCCCTCCACTTT. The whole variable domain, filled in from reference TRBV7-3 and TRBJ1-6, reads GAGVSQTPSNKVTEKGKYVELRCDPISGHTALYWYRQSLGQGPEFLIYFQGTGAADDSGLPNDRFFAVRPEGSVSTLKIQRTERGDSAVYLCASSATNNSPLHFGNGTRLTVT.